The 21 T cell receptor beta chains in this list originate from one sample, sequenced in a study of blood T cell repertoires in COVID-19 (dated by TCRdb to 2018 to 2021). Library preparation was by the immunoSEQ multiplex PCR assay. TCRdb's version of the immuneACCESS table is confined to in-frame rearrangements and falls short of the full clone set. An unresolved V gene accounts for under half of the shortfall where checked; the remainder is of unknown origin. The sample table records roughly 200,000 clones; 86% of these occur just once. About 4% of the sample belongs to the ten largest clones. Sequencing was carried out using PBMCs or T cells enriched from blood (not recorded which). The origin of the receptors is a woman aged 25 to 39 who had been exposed to COVID-19.

The table lists this clone with a count of one. V is TRBV7-2 and J is TRBJ1-5; 7 bases agree with TRBD1. Germline CDR1 SGHTA, CDR2 FQGNSA. With V trimmed by 2 bases and J by 2 bases, 0 bases remained unmatched. The CDR3 sequence is 14 residues long. The CDR3 DNA reads TGTGCCAGCAGCTTAACAGGGGGCAATCAGCCCCAGCATTTT. This sequence encodes CASSLTGGNQPQHF.

This clone was detected once. V is TRBV9 and J is TRBJ2-3; 16 positions agree with TRBD2. Germline trimming cut 4 bases from V and 0 bases from J; bases unmatched to any gene: 11. Germline lookup yields CDR1 SGDLS and CDR2 YYNGEE. The CDR3 is 20 amino acids. This CDR3 is CASSLQGLAGGTVSTDTQYF. CDR3 nucleotides: TGTGCCAGCAGCCTCCAGGGACTAGCGGGGGGGACGGTAAGCACAGATACGCAGTATTTT.

The rearrangement links TRBV30 to TRBJ1-1; 9 bases are shared with TRBD1. Trimming cost V 7 bases and J 5 bases; bases outside gene matches: 5. CDR3 length: 12 residues. The germline CDR1 and CDR2 sequences are GTSNPN and SVGIG (reference sequence). This CDR3 reads CALGQGGTEAFF. The CDR3 DNA follows: TGTGCCTTGGGACAGGGTGGGACTGAAGCTTTCTTT.

In this sample, this clone turned up once. The V call is TRBV19, the J call TRBJ1-1; TRBD1 might be the D (5 bases). The CDR3 is 14 amino acids. Germline V gene data show CDR1 as LNHDA and CDR2 as SQIVND (reference sequence). Deletions cut 7 bases from V and 1 base from J, with 13 bases between. The CDR3 here is CASNSGGRNTEAFF. The CDR3 coding sequence is TGTGCCAGTAATTCGGGGGGACGGAACACTGAAGCTTTCTTT.

The sample holds one count of this clone. The chain combines TRBV15 with TRBJ1-2; TRBD1 is a possible D gene (5 bases). The CDR3 has 15 amino acids. Trimming pared 2 bases from V and 0 bases from J, leaving 10 bases between. CDR1 and CDR2 from the germline V gene are LNHNV and YYDKDF (reference sequence). The CDR3 sequence is CATSRHDRPNYGYTF. As DNA, the CDR3 is TGTGCCACCAGCAGACACGACAGACCTAACTATGGCTACACCTTC.

The chain employs TRBV3-1 (or the pseudogene TRBV3-2) and TRBJ1-2, with D perhaps TRBD1 (6 bases). The CDR3 extends over 15 amino acids. The V end lost 0 bases, the J end lost 4 bases, and 12 bases lay between the germline ends. The germline V gene has CDR1 LGHDT and CDR2 YNNKEL (reference sequence). For the CDR3, the DNA is TGTGCCAGCAGCCAAGAACCGGGACAAGCCTATGGCTACACCTTC. It codes for CASSQEPGQAYGYTF.

The chain is built from TRBV3-1 (or the pseudogene TRBV3-2) and TRBJ2-7; TRBD1 matches at 8 bases. The CDR3 has 15 residues. Germline lookup yields CDR1 LGHDT and CDR2 YNNKEL (reference sequence). V dropped 3 bases and J dropped 4; count of bases not matched to a gene: 8. The CDR3 protein is CASSQTGQGLYEQYF. Written as DNA, the CDR3 is TGTGCCAGCAGCCAGACAGGACAGGGATTGTACGAGCAGTACTTC.

The rearrangement joins TRBV10-3 to TRBJ2-1; 9 bases are a match to TRBD2. V gave up 8 bases and J gave up 6 bases; unmatched junction bases: 8. This CDR3 region has 14 residues. Germline V gene data show CDR1 as ENHRY and CDR2 as SYGVKD. The CDR3: CAIRSGGETNEQFF. In nucleotides, the CDR3 is TGTGCCATCCGTAGCGGGGGTGAAACCAATGAGCAGTTCTTC.

For this clone: Other DNA sequences in the sample encode the same CDR3. The rearrangement links TRBV5-1 to TRBJ1-2; 9 bases match TRBD1. This CDR3 has 13 amino acids. V lost 4 bases to trimming and J lost 5 bases; unmatched junction nucleotides: 3. Germline lookup yields CDR1 SGHRS and CDR2 YFSETQ. The CDR3 reads CASSVDRGYGYTF. In DNA form, the CDR3 reads TGCGCCAGCAGCGTAGACAGGGGGTATGGCTACACCTTC. Full variable domain (missing parts from reference TRBV5-1 and TRBJ1-2): KAGVTQTPRYLIKTRGQQVTLSCSPISGHRSVSWYQQTPGQGLQFLFEYFSETQRNKGNFPGRFSGRQFSNSRSEMNVSTLELGDSALYLCASSVDRGYGYTFGSGTRLTVV.

The chain links TRBV29-1 to TRBJ1-2; perhaps TRBD1 as D (6 bases). Germline CDR1 is SQVTM and CDR2 is ANQGSEA. The V end lost 4 bases, the J end lost 5 bases, and 14 bases lay between the germline ends. The CDR3 is 13 residues long. CDR3 sequence reads: CSVGRGGWYGYTF. The CDR3 coding sequence is TGCAGCGTTGGAAGGGGGGGCTGGTATGGCTACACCTTC.

This chain joins TRBV25-1 and TRBJ2-7; D may be TRBD1 (5 bases). CDR3 length: 11 residues. Germline-derived CDR1 and CDR2 are MGHDK and SYGVNS. Trimming left V 6 bases short and J 5 bases short, with 8 bases between. In DNA form, the CDR3 reads TGTGCCAGCAGGGGGCGCAACGAGCAGTACTTC. Its translation is CASRGRNEQYF.

The V call is TRBV5-1, the J call TRBJ2-7, with D possibly being TRBD1 (7 bases). Germline-derived CDR1 and CDR2 are SGHRS and YFSETQ. The CDR3 contains 16 residues. Trimming stripped 7 bases from V and 5 bases from J, with 25 bases between. The CDR3: CASGLHGEGGINEQYF. The CDR3 DNA reads TGCGCCAGCGGACTACACGGAGAAGGGGGCATAAACGAGCAGTACTTC.

V is TRBV4-1 and J is TRBJ1-1; 8 nucleotides align to TRBD1. Germline V gene sequence: CDR1 MGHRA, CDR2 YSYEKL. This CDR3 contains 17 residues. The J segment lost 1 base and the V segment lost 8 bases, leaving 15 bases of the junction unmatched. The CDR3 sequence: CASSEQGVYLRNTEAFF. CDR3 in DNA: TGCGCCAGCTCAGAACAGGGGGTGTACCTGAGGAACACTGAAGCTTTCTTT.

CDR3 region: CASTPSGGPGDTGELFF. DNA for the CDR3: TGTGCCAGCACACCTAGCGGGGGGCCAGGGGACACCGGGGAGCTGTTTTTT. The chain employs TRBV2 and TRBJ2-2, with 11 positions matching TRBD2. This CDR3 region has 17 residues. Germline CDR1 and CDR2: SNHLY and FYNNEI. The V segment lost 7 bases and the J segment 3 bases; nucleotides outside the gene matches: 10.

V is TRBV28 and J is TRBJ1-2; tentatively, D is TRBD1 (6 bases). V lost 0 bases and J 2 bases, leaving 16 bases between the germline ends. The CDR3 runs to 17 residues. Germline V gene data show CDR1 as MDHEN and CDR2 as SYDVKM. DNA of the CDR3: TGTGCCAGCAGTTTATGGTCCACAGGGAAAGGGAACTATGGCTACACCTTC. Translated, it gives CASSLWSTGKGNYGYTF.

The count of this clone is one. The rearrangement links TRBV9 to TRBJ1-1; D possibly corresponds to TRBD1 (6 bases). The CDR3 sequence is 15 residues long. The V end lost 0 bases, the J end lost 5 bases, and 14 bases lay between the germline ends. Germline-derived CDR1 and CDR2 are SGDLS and YYNGEE. The CDR3 DNA is TGTGCCAGCAGCGTAGAGGTGGGGGCAGGGACTGAAGCTTTCTTT. It specifies CASSVEVGAGTEAFF.

The gene calls are TRBV19 and TRBJ1-6; 9 bases agree with TRBD1. This CDR3 is built from 20 residues. Germline V gives CDR1 LNHDA, CDR2 SQIVND (reference sequence). Trimming at V came to 5 bases and at J to 7 bases, leaving 21 bases not matched to a gene. This CDR3 reads CASSLGKPGQGSWWNSPLHF. The CDR3 bases are TGTGCCAGTAGTCTTGGGAAGCCGGGACAGGGAAGTTGGTGGAATTCACCCCTCCACTTT.

The rearrangement uses TRBV6-5 and TRBJ1-6; possible D gene TRBD1, 5 bases. CDR1 MNHEY and CDR2 SVGAGI come from the germline V gene. The CDR3 sequence is 16 residues long. Trimming took 0 bases from V and 7 from J, leaving 13 bases between them. CDR3 region: CASSYSIGDWNSPLHF. DNA of the CDR3: TGTGCCAGCAGTTACTCGATAGGGGATTGGAATTCACCCCTCCACTTT.

The V gene is TRBV7-3, the J gene TRBJ1-1; the D is unclear. This CDR3 spans 13 amino acids. The germline gives CDR1 SGHTA, CDR2 FQGTGA. Trimming pared 1 base from V and 6 bases from J, leaving 9 bases between. The CDR3 spells CASSLIPGSEAFF. CDR3 nucleotides: TGTGCCAGCAGCTTAATCCCAGGCTCTGAAGCTTTCTTT.

The V gene is TRBV27, the J gene TRBJ1-4; D may be TRBD1 (5 bases). Germline-derived CDR1 and CDR2 are MNHEY and SMNVEV (reference sequence). V dropped 6 bases and J dropped 0 bases, with 11 bases sitting between them. CDR3 length equals 15 residues. The CDR3 nucleotides read TGTGCCAGCAGCAATGGCAGGGCAACTAATGAAAAACTGTTTTTT. Its translation: CASSNGRATNEKLFF.

The chain couples TRBV14 to TRBJ1-2; TRBD1 might be the D (6 bases). The CDR3 runs 15 residues. CDR1 SGHDN and CDR2 FVKESK come from the germline V gene. Trimming removed 1 base at V and 5 bases at J, with 14 bases between. The CDR3 loop reads CASSQVEDTGYGYTF. The CDR3 nucleotides are TGTGCCAGCAGCCAAGTGGAGGACACAGGGTATGGCTACACCTTC.